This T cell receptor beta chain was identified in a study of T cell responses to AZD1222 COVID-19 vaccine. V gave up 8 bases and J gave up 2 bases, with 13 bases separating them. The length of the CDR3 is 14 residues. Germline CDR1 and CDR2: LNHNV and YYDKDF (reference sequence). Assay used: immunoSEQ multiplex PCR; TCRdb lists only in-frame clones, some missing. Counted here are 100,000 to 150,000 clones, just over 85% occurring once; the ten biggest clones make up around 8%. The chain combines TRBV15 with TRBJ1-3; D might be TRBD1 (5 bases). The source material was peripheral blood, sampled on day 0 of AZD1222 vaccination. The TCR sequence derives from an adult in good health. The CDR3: CATGFGGTGNTIYF. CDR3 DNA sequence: TGTGCCACCGGCTTTGGGGGGACTGGAAACACCATATATTTT.